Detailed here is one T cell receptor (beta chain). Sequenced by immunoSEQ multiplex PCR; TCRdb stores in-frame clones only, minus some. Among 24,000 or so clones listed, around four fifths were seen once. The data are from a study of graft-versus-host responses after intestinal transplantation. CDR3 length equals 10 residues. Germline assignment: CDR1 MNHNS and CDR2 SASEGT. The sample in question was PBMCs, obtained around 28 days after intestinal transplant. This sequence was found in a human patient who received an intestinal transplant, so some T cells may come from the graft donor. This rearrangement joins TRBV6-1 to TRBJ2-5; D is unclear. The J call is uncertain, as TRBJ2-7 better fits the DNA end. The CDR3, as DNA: TGTGCCAGCAACCGCTACGAGCAGTACTTC. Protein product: CASNRYEQYF.